These 21 T cell receptor beta chains were all obtained from the same sample, sequenced in a study of blood T cell repertoires in COVID-19. Profiling relied on immunoSEQ multiplex PCR, and the TCRdb table lists in-frame clones only, not all of them. The top ten clones hold about 12% of a sample with 100,000 or so clones, approximately 78% of them seen once. The material sequenced was peripheral blood. The receptors originated from a human donor in a cohort sampled during active COVID-19.

The chain has TRBV5-1 and TRBJ2-7, with TRBD1 matching 10 bases. The CDR3 covers 15 residues. From germline, CDR1 is SGHRS and CDR2 YFSETQ. The V and J ends lost 4 bases and 3 bases, in that order; junction bases with no gene match: 7. The CDR3 DNA reads TGCGCCAGCAGCCGATCCGGGACAGGGGACTACGAGCAGTACTTC. As protein: CASSRSGTGDYEQYF.

The count of this clone is one. The rearrangement links TRBV5-1 to TRBJ1-2; 9 nucleotides match TRBD1. In germline, CDR1 is SGHRS, CDR2 YFSETQ. J was trimmed by 5 bases and V by 4 bases; bases with no gene match: 3. The CDR3 runs to 13 residues. CDR3 DNA sequence: TGCGCCAGCAGCCGGGACAGGGCTTATGGCTACACCTTC. Its protein is CASSRDRAYGYTF.

This chain joins TRBV6-5 and TRBJ1-1; TRBD1 matches 10 bases. From germline, CDR1 is MNHEY and CDR2 SVGAGI. V lost 7 bases and J lost 5; bases outside the gene matches: 4. The CDR3 runs to 13 residues. Written as DNA, the CDR3 is TGTGCCAGCAAAGACAGGGGGCGAACTGAAGCTTTCTTT. It encodes CASKDRGRTEAFF.

This rearrangement joins TRBV28 to TRBJ1-2; maybe TRBD1 (5 bases). V shed 10 bases and J shed 2 bases, with 14 bases lying between them. The CDR3 is 13 residues long. Germline CDR1 and CDR2: MDHEN and SYDVKM. CDR3 sequence (DNA): TGTGCCACCACAAAGGGGATCAACTATGGCTACACCTTC. Its protein is CATTKGINYGYTF.

The chain is built from TRBV6-6 and TRBJ1-2; D perhaps matches TRBD1 (6 bases). Trimming stripped 7 bases from V and 5 bases from J, with 8 bases between. CDR3 length: 11 residues. CDR1 is MNHNY, CDR2 SVGAGI, per germline (reference sequence). The DNA for the CDR3 is TGTGCCAGCACCGGACAGTATGGCTACACCTTC. This codes for CASTGQYGYTF.

This sequence joins TRBV4-2 and TRBJ2-7, with TRBD1 identical over 7 bases. CDR1 and CDR2 from the germline V gene are LGHNA and YNFKEQ. V dropped 4 bases and J dropped 1; count of bases not matched to a gene: 1. The CDR3 is 13 amino acids. CDR3 DNA sequence: TGTGCCAGCAGCCGGGACAGTTCCTACGAGCAGTACTTC. Translation: CASSRDSSYEQYF.

The V and J genes are TRBV28 and TRBJ1-2, with D perhaps matching TRBD1 (5 bases). The CDR3 runs 16 residues. The germline CDR1 and CDR2 sequences are MDHEN and SYDVKM. Trimming left V 2 bases short and J 0 bases short, with 13 bases between. CDR3 amino acids: CASSLGGAEANYGYTF. The CDR3 coding sequence is TGTGCCAGCAGTTTAGGAGGGGCAGAAGCTAACTATGGCTACACCTTC.

The chain combines TRBV4-1 with TRBJ2-7; the D gene is possibly TRBD2 (6 bases). Between the trimmed V and J ends, which lost 2 bases and 0 bases, there was a span of 11 bases. Germline V lookup: CDR1 MGHRA, CDR2 YSYEKL. This CDR3 spans 15 amino acids. The CDR3 sequence is CASSQYAGSSYEQYF. For the CDR3, the DNA is TGCGCCAGCAGCCAATACGCGGGGAGCTCCTACGAGCAGTACTTC.

V usage is TRBV11-1 and J usage is TRBJ2-5; perhaps TRBD2 as D (6 bases). Germline CDR1 reads SGHAT; CDR2 reads FQDESV (reference sequence). The CDR3 runs 16 residues. V was shortened by 6 bases and J by 5 bases, with 22 bases between the two germline ends. CDR3 in amino acids: CASSLRPGLLRETQYF. The CDR3 DNA is TGTGCCAGCAGTTTAAGGCCGGGACTCCTGAGGGAGACCCAGTACTTC.

The J gene is TRBJ2-1, the V gene TRBV7-9, with D perhaps matching TRBD2 (6 bases). The CDR3 runs to 17 residues. Germline CDR1 SEHNR, CDR2 FQNEAQ (reference sequence). V was cut by 6 bases and J by 6 bases, with 24 bases left in between. The CDR3 DNA reads TGTGCCAGCAGACCCAACCCCTCTACGGGGGACCTCAATGAGCAGTTCTTC. Translating gives CASRPNPSTGDLNEQFF.

V gene TRBV5-6 combines with J gene TRBJ1-1, with 8 bases matching TRBD1. The CDR3 spans 13 residues. CDR1 is SGHDT and CDR2 is YYEEEE in the germline V gene. V lost 2 bases and J lost 8; bases outside the gene matches: 5. CDR3 sequence (DNA): TGTGCCAGCAGCTTCCTTAGACAGGGGGAAGCTTTCTTT. Its translation is CASSFLRQGEAFF.

This clone was seen just once. The V call is TRBV4-1, the J call TRBJ2-5, with 8 bases lining up with TRBD2. CDR1 is MGHRA and CDR2 is YSYEKL in the germline V gene. The CDR3 loop spans 16 amino acids. After removal of 1 base from V and 2 bases from J, the junction contained 6 bases not matched to a gene. The chain's CDR3 is CASSQAGAGGQETQYF. The CDR3 DNA reads TGCGCCAGCAGCCAAGCCGGGGCGGGGGGTCAAGAGACCCAGTACTTC.

The V call is TRBV20-1, the J call TRBJ1-1; no clear D gene. This CDR3 region has 12 residues. The V end lost 3 bases, the J end lost 7 bases, and 12 bases lay between the germline ends. From germline, CDR1 is DFQATT and CDR2 SNEGSKA (reference sequence). The CDR3 DNA reads as TGCAGTGCTAGTCCTCGCCAGGTTGAAGCTTTCTTT. Its translation: CSASPRQVEAFF.

Regarding this clone: Sequence at one end of the junction differs from germline and may be a read error. The rearrangement links TRBV20-1 to TRBJ2-3; possibly TRBD2 for D (6 bases). In germline, CDR1 is DFQATT, CDR2 SNEGSKA (reference sequence). The CDR3 is 14 residues long. CDR3 in DNA: TGCAGTGCTAGTGGGGGACTTTCCACAGGTACGCAGTATTTT. This translates into CSASGGLSTGTQYF.

The V call is TRBV4-1, the J call TRBJ2-2; maybe TRBD2 (6 bases). Trimming removed 4 bases from V and 0 bases from J, with 12 bases in between. The CDR3 has 16 residues. Germline CDR1 MGHRA, CDR2 YSYEKL. CDR3 sequence reads: CASSPPRGSNTGELFF. For the CDR3, the DNA is TGCGCCAGCAGCCCTCCTCGGGGGTCGAACACCGGGGAGCTGTTTTTT.

This chain connects TRBV30 to TRBJ2-3; D might be TRBD2 (6 bases). In germline, CDR1 is GTSNPN, CDR2 SVGIG (reference sequence). V was shortened by 7 bases and J by 1 base, with 12 bases between the two germline ends. The CDR3 is made up of 13 amino acids. The CDR3: CASQPGGTDTQYF. The DNA for the CDR3 is TGTGCCTCACAACCGGGGGGCACAGATACGCAGTATTTT.

This sequence joins TRBV19 and TRBJ2-7; possibly TRBD2 for D (5 bases). The CDR3 length is 14 residues. Trimming took 3 bases from V and 1 from J, leaving 10 bases between them. Germline CDR1 and CDR2: LNHDA and SQIVND (reference sequence). CDR3 loop: CASSIGVQSYEQYF. CDR3 coding DNA: TGTGCCAGTAGTATCGGGGTCCAATCCTACGAGCAGTACTTC.

This chain uses TRBV5-1 with TRBJ1-4, with D unclear. In germline, CDR1 is SGHRS, CDR2 YFSETQ. The ends were cut back, 7 bases at V and 0 bases at J, with 10 bases in the middle. The CDR3 contains 14 residues. The CDR3 sequence: CASFPDPTNEKLFF. For the CDR3, the DNA is TGCGCCAGCTTCCCAGATCCAACTAATGAAAAACTGTTTTTT.

The chain carries TRBV27 and TRBJ1-6; TRBD1 matches 7 bases. The germline V gene has CDR1 MNHEY and CDR2 SMNVEV (reference sequence). This CDR3 comprises 14 residues. V dropped 3 bases and J dropped 10; count of bases not matched to a gene: 6. CDR3 sequence reads: CASSFGTVYSPLHF. The CDR3 bases are TGTGCCAGCAGTTTCGGGACAGTTTACTCACCCCTCCACTTT.

The J gene is TRBJ2-5, the V gene TRBV4-1, with 8 bases matching TRBD2. CDR1 and CDR2 (germline): MGHRA, YSYEKL. The CDR3 extends over 15 amino acids. Trimming removed 6 bases from V and 5 bases from J; junction bases left unmatched: 11. The CDR3 protein is CASRHLTGGRETQYF. DNA of the CDR3: TGCGCCAGCAGACACCTGACGGGGGGGCGGGAGACCCAGTACTTC.

The sample holds a few counts of this clone. Germline and junction disagree at one end, which may indicate a read error. J is TRBJ1-3 and V is TRBV9, with 7 bases matching TRBD1. This CDR3 has 15 residues. Germline V CDR1 and CDR2: SGDLS, YYNGEE. CDR3 region: CASSVGPGGLAPIYF. The CDR3 nucleotides read TGTGCCAGCAGCGTAGGCCCAGGGGGGTTGGCCCCTATCTACTTT.